This TCR beta chain comes out of a study of vaccination and CD4 T cells after COVID-19. Study context: Four females and six males made up the convalescents, two of whom were Hispanic. Diagnosis preceded the drawing of post-COVID samples by a median roughly 93 days (range 35 to 161).

Per germline, CDR1 MNHNS and CDR2 SASEGT. 20 amino acids form the CDR3, both terminal residues included. Sequencing of the DNA from cultured CD4+ T cells was carried out with the Oncomine TCR Beta short-read assay. TCRdb reanalysed the PCR reads using MiXCR and keeps one entry per CDR3 protein. Of more than 9,000 distinct CDR3 sequences in the sample, around two fifths are singletons; the top ten hold more than 20%. Treatment of the sample: roughly ten-day PBMC culture with coronavirus spike peptide pools or control peptides (ViraFEST assay). Expansion of antigen-specific T cells with peptide pools by ViraFEST preceded sequencing of TCRs. To note about this clonotype: The antigen remains unidentified. It is unclear where the CDR3 begins or ends on the DNA, so no DNA is shown, and the CDR3 is as TCRdb lists it.

Regarding the study as a whole: Among those convalescent, a median approximately 83% of reactive clones emerged solely post-vaccination.

Sequenced: cultured CD4+ T cells from blood. This chain joins TRBV6-1 and TRBJ2-7; TRBD1 is the table's D call, not checked against the DNA. This TCR came from a human donor with COVID-19. CDR3 protein: CASSIYLCSVLPRTGYEQYF.